The 24 T cell receptor beta chains listed next were all sequenced from one sample in a study of beta chain features in type 1 diabetes. Expressed TCRB transcripts were sequenced because the isolated RNA had all been reverse transcribed beforehand. Clones were read by immunoSEQ multiplex PCR, and TCRdb kept only the in-frame ones, dropping some. The sample shows 600,000 or so clones, around an eighth of them seen only once. General study findings and limits: Shortening that was moderate but significant affected the TCRB CDR3s of Type 1 diabetes patients in all four CD4+ subsets.

What these receptors recognize is not known. Sequences were obtained from naive CD4+ T cells from blood. These receptors originate from a man in his late teens or twenties with type 1 diabetes.

This clone has only a few counts. The chain links TRBV15 to TRBJ1-1; no clear D gene. The CDR3 is made up of 12 amino acids. Per germline, CDR1 LNHNV and CDR2 YYDKDF (reference sequence). The germline V and J ends were trimmed by 3 bases and 3 bases, with 5 bases remaining between them. CDR3 nucleotides: TGTGCCACCAGCAGTATCTACACTGAAGCTTTCTTT. Protein product: CATSSIYTEAFF.

Of note for this clone: Other DNA variants within this sample encode the same CDR3. The chain has TRBV6-5 and TRBJ1-2; TRBD1 aligns across 10 bases. V lost 4 bases and J lost 2; bases outside the gene matches: 4. This CDR3 comprises 15 residues. Germline V gives CDR1 MNHEY, CDR2 SVGAGI. The DNA of the CDR3 is TGTGCCAGCAGTTCCCCGGGACAGGGGAACTATGGCTACACCTTC. Its protein product is CASSSPGQGNYGYTF.

This clone turned up a few times. J is TRBJ2-2 and V is TRBV19; the D is unclear. Looked up from germline, CDR1 is LNHDA and CDR2 is SQIVND (reference sequence). Trimming removed 0 bases from V and 7 bases from J, with 15 bases in between. The CDR3 runs to 16 residues. The CDR3, as DNA: TGTGCCAGTAGTATAGATGCTCAGACCGCAGGCGGGGAGCTGTTTTTT. It yields the protein CASSIDAQTAGGELFF.

This clone turned up a few times. This chain connects TRBV27 to TRBJ2-7; D possibly corresponds to TRBD2 (5 bases). This CDR3 has 13 residues. V shed 6 bases and J shed 6 bases, with 15 bases lying between them. CDR1 MNHEY and CDR2 SMNVEV come from the germline V gene (reference sequence). The CDR3, as DNA: TGTGCCAGCAGAGGTCCCCTGGGGAGCGAGCAGTACTTC. Amino acids: CASRGPLGSEQYF.

This clone was seen a few times. The chain has TRBV6-6 and TRBJ1-1; D is unresolved. Between the trimmed V and J ends, which lost 0 bases and 2 bases, there was a span of 10 bases. This CDR3 has 15 residues. Germline lookup yields CDR1 MNHNY and CDR2 SVGAGI (reference sequence). The CDR3 reads CASSYSMSANTEAFF. Written as DNA, the CDR3 is TGTGCCAGCAGTTACTCGATGTCAGCTAACACTGAAGCTTTCTTT.

This clone turned up a few times. V usage is TRBV7-9 and J usage is TRBJ1-4; D is ambiguous. The germline V and J ends were trimmed by 1 base and 5 bases, with 5 bases remaining between them. Germline V gene data show CDR1 as SEHNR and CDR2 as FQNEAQ (reference sequence). CDR3 length equals 13 residues. The CDR3 sequence is CASSLDTNEKLFF. The CDR3 DNA reads TGTGCCAGCAGCTTAGATACGAATGAAAAACTGTTTTTT.

This clone was picked up a small number of times. V and J are TRBV5-1 and TRBJ2-4; possibly TRBD2 for D (5 bases). Germline values: CDR1 SGHRS, CDR2 YFSETQ. The germline V and J ends were trimmed by 7 bases and 0 bases, with 11 bases remaining between them. The CDR3 consists of 14 residues. Written as DNA, the CDR3 is TGCGCCAGCCAGCGGTCAGAAGCCAAAAACATTCAGTACTTC. Translation: CASQRSEAKNIQYF.

The table lists this clone with a few counts. The chain links TRBV30 to TRBJ2-3; TRBD2 is a possible D gene (6 bases). The V end lost 5 bases, the J end lost 14 bases, and 23 bases lay between the germline ends. The germline V gene has CDR1 GTSNPN and CDR2 SVGIG (reference sequence). The CDR3 runs to 13 residues. DNA of the CDR3: TGTGCCTGGGGACTAAGGCGCAGGTTCCCATGGTATTTT. It specifies CAWGLRRRFPWYF.

This chain uses TRBV5-1 with TRBJ2-5, with TRBD1 identical over 7 bases. This CDR3 region has 15 residues. Germline loops: CDR1 SGHRS, CDR2 YFSETQ. The V gene end was trimmed by 4 bases and the J gene end by 5 bases; junction bases not matched to a gene: 11. CDR3 sequence: CASSVAPTGDETQYF. The DNA for the CDR3 is TGCGCCAGCAGCGTGGCCCCCACAGGGGACGAGACCCAGTACTTC.

In its sample, this clone was seen a few times. The chain is built from TRBV4-1 and TRBJ2-7, with TRBD2 matching 13 bases. This CDR3 spans 15 amino acids. Germline V gene sequence: CDR1 MGHRA, CDR2 YSYEKL. Trimming cost V 1 base and J 10 bases; bases outside gene matches: 7. The CDR3 sequence is CASSQVGLAGPGQYF. The CDR3 region has the DNA TGCGCCAGCAGCCAAGTGGGACTAGCGGGACCTGGACAGTACTTC.

The sample holds a few counts of this clone. The rearrangement joins TRBV29-1 to TRBJ1-3; D is uncertain. V lost 6 bases and J lost 0, with 12 bases in between. CDR1 and CDR2 (germline): SQVTM, ANQGSEA. CDR3 length: 14 residues. CDR3 nucleotides: TGCAGCGTCTCTGGCGGGTACTCTGGAAACACCATATATTTT. Translating gives CSVSGGYSGNTIYF.

The table lists this clone with a few counts. The chain couples TRBV9 to TRBJ2-1; 8 bases map to TRBD2. Trimming took 0 bases from V and 3 from J; bases not matched to a gene: 5. The CDR3 length is 16 residues. CDR1 is SGDLS and CDR2 is YYNGEE in the germline V gene. The CDR3 DNA reads TGTGCCAGCAGCGTAGAGGGGCTAGCGGGCTACAATGAGCAGTTCTTC. It yields the protein CASSVEGLAGYNEQFF.

The V and J genes are TRBV5-6 and TRBJ2-1, with TRBD2 matching 7 bases. Germline CDR1 SGHDT, CDR2 YYEEEE. This CDR3 is 15 amino acids long. The V segment lost 2 bases and the J segment 8 bases; nucleotides outside the gene matches: 10. CDR3 coding DNA: TGTGCCAGCAGCTTAGGGCTAGCGGTCCTAGATGAGCAGTTCTTC. It codes for CASSLGLAVLDEQFF.

J is TRBJ1-5 and V is TRBV9; D possibly corresponds to TRBD1 (5 bases). This CDR3 has 15 amino acids. Trimming took off 4 bases at V and 8 bases at J, with 19 bases between the two ends. Germline V gene data show CDR1 as SGDLS and CDR2 as YYNGEE. CDR3 nucleotides: TGTGCCAGCAGCCCAATCAGGTCAGGGAGGGAGCCCCAGCATTTT. Translation: CASSPIRSGREPQHF.

As to this clone: Other DNA sequences within the sample encode an identical CDR3. This sequence joins TRBV30 and TRBJ2-3; D remains ambiguous. The length of the CDR3 is 12 residues. Per the germline V gene, CDR1 is GTSNPN and CDR2 is SVGIG (reference sequence). Trimming cost V 0 bases and J 5 bases, with 6 bases left between them. CDR3 sequence (DNA): TGTGCCTGGAGTGTAGGTCGAGATACGCAGTATTTT. Amino acid sequence: CAWSVGRDTQYF.

This clone was found a few times. This rearrangement joins TRBV4-1 to TRBJ2-3; 7 nucleotides align to TRBD1. The CDR3 has 18 residues. CDR1 and CDR2 (germline): MGHRA, YSYEKL. V lost 2 bases and J lost 5; bases outside the gene matches: 16. This CDR3 is CASSQSNNGQAKGDTQYF. In DNA, the CDR3 is TGCGCCAGCAGCCAATCTAATAACGGACAGGCCAAGGGAGATACGCAGTATTTT.

The CDR3 loop is CASSWDSPNTEAFF. The DNA of the CDR3 is TGTGCCAGCAGCTGGGACAGCCCGAACACTGAAGCTTTCTTT. The chain carries TRBV5-5 and TRBJ1-1; 7 bases align to TRBD1. Trimming took 3 bases from V and 1 from J; bases not matched to a gene: 3. CDR1 SGHKS and CDR2 YYEKEE come from the germline V gene (reference sequence). The CDR3 loop spans 14 amino acids.

The DNA of the CDR3 is TGTGCCAGCAGCTTAGGGCCACAGGGGAGCTCCTACGAGCAGTACTTC. This encodes CASSLGPQGSSYEQYF. This rearrangement joins TRBV7-2 to TRBJ2-7, with 7 bases aligning to TRBD1. This CDR3 is built from 16 residues. The V and J ends lost 1 base and 0 bases, in that order; junction bases with no gene match: 6. Germline V gene sequence: CDR1 SGHTA, CDR2 FQGNSA.

This clone appeared a few times. The chain couples TRBV30 to TRBJ2-7; weak D call: TRBD1 (5 bases). Germline-derived CDR1 and CDR2 are GTSNPN and SVGIG (reference sequence). Trimming cost V 7 bases and J 7 bases, with 20 bases left between them. This CDR3 is 13 amino acids long. The CDR3 spells CAFKGSGRREQYF. CDR3 bases: TGTGCCTTTAAGGGGTCGGGCCGCCGGGAGCAGTACTTC. Complete variable domain (other parts from reference TRBV30 and TRBJ2-7): SQTIHQWPATLVQPVGSPLSLECTVEGTSNPNLYWYRQAAGRGLQLLFYSVGIGQISSEVPQNLSASRPQDRQFILSSKKLLLSDSGFYLCAFKGSGRREQYFGPGTRLTVT.

The V call is TRBV27, the J call TRBJ1-6; TRBD1 might be the D (5 bases). This CDR3 comprises 12 residues. V was clipped by 7 bases and J by 7 bases, with 8 bases between them. Germline loops: CDR1 MNHEY, CDR2 SMNVEV (reference sequence). The CDR3 DNA sequence: TGTGCCAGCAAATACAGGAATTCACCCCTCCACTTT. Its protein is CASKYRNSPLHF.

This clone was observed a few times. The chain recombines TRBV6-6 with TRBJ2-7, with 7 bases aligning to TRBD2. Germline-derived CDR1 and CDR2 are MNHNY and SVGAGI (reference sequence). The CDR3 is 16 amino acids. The junction had 16 bases not matched to a gene; V was cut back by 5 bases and J by 6 bases. Written as DNA, the CDR3 is TGTGCCAGCAGTCCAGCGGGATCCACGGAGACCTGCGAGCAGTACTTC. It translates to CASSPAGSTETCEQYF.

The chain employs TRBV7-2 and TRBJ1-5; 8 bases are a match to TRBD1. J was trimmed by 5 bases and V by 3 bases; bases with no gene match: 3. Germline V gene data show CDR1 as SGHTA and CDR2 as FQGNSA. This CDR3 comprises 14 residues. The CDR3 region is CASSFNRGDQPQHF. DNA for the CDR3: TGTGCCAGCAGCTTCAACAGGGGGGATCAGCCCCAGCATTTT.

The table lists this clone with a few counts. The chain combines TRBV21-1 with TRBJ2-7. TRBV21-1 counts as a pseudogene. The CDR3 has 18 residues. CDR3 sequence: CASSKGGARDGSFYEQYF. CDR3 sequence (DNA): TGTGCCAGCAGCAAAGGGGGGGCCCGGGACGGATCCTTCTACGAGCAGTACTTC.

This clone was detected only a few times. Different DNA sequences within this sample yield the same CDR3. The chain recombines TRBV6-5 with TRBJ2-3; D gene uncertain. The germline gives CDR1 MNHEY, CDR2 SVGAGI. This CDR3 spans 14 amino acids. V shed 0 bases and J shed 1 base, with 5 bases lying between them. This chain's CDR3 is CASSYSRGTDTQYF. CDR3 in DNA: TGTGCCAGCAGTTACTCAAGAGGCACAGATACGCAGTATTTT.